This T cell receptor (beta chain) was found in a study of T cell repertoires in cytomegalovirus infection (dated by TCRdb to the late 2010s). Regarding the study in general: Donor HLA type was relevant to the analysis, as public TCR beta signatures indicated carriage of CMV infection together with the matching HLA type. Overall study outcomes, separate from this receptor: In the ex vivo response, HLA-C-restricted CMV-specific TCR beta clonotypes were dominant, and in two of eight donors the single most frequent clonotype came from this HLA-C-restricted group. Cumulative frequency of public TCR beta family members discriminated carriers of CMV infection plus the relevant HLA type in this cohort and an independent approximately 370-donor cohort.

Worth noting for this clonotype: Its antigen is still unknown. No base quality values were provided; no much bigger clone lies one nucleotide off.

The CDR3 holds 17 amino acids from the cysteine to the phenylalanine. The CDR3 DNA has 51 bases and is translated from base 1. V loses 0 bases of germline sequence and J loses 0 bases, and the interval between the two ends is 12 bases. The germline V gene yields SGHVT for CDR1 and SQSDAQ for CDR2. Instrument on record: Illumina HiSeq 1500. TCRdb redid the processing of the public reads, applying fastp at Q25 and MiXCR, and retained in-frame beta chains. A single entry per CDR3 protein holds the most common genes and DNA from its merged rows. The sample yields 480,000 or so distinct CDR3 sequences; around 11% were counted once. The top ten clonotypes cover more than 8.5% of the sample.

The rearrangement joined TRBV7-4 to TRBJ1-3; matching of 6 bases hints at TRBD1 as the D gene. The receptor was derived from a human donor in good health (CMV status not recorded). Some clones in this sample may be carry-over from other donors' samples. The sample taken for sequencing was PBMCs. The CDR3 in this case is CASSLARGHRSGNTIYF. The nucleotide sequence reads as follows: TGTGCCAGCAGCTTAGCGCGGGGACACCGCTCTGGAAACACCATATATTTT.